This TCR beta chain was identified in a study of cytomegalovirus exposure and HLA in healthy donors. Libraries were prepared by immunoSEQ multiplex PCR; TCRdb keeps only in-frame clonotypes and omits some of them. The sample lists 75,000 to 90,000 clones, over 85% occurring once. V dropped 4 bases and J dropped 8; count of bases not matched to a gene: 11. This CDR3 is 14 amino acids long. Germline-derived CDR1 and CDR2 are SGHDT and YYEEEE. This receptor was taken from a woman younger than 35 in good health and CMV-seronegative. This chain connects TRBV5-6 to TRBJ1-2, with 7 bases aligning to TRBD1. Sequenced input: PBMCs. CDR3 loop: CASSPRTGVKGYTF. The CDR3 region has the DNA TGTGCCAGCAGCCCCCGGACAGGAGTAAAGGGCTACACCTTC. The whole variable domain, remainder taken from reference TRBV5-6 and TRBJ1-2, is DAGVTQSPTHLIKTRGQQVTLRCSPKSGHDTVSWYQQALGQGPQFIFQYYEEEERQRGNFPDRFSGHQFPNYSSELNVNALLLGDSALYLCASSPRTGVKGYTFGSGTRLTVV.